This T cell receptor (beta chain) was observed in a study of OX40 agonist ivuxolimab in advanced cancers. About the research overall: An agonistic human IgG2 monoclonal antibody against OX40 (CD134) was given. At about 81% male, the cohort had a mean age of 60 years, ranging from about 23 to 80. Three individuals attained partial responses, comprising one hepatocellular carcinoma case and two cutaneous melanoma cases.

Measured with immunoSEQ multiplex PCR; TCRdb has only the in-frame clones, and not every one. The table lists around 26,000 clones, approximately 79% of them singletons. Whole-study results and caveats: CD4+ and CD8+ T cells in blood underwent clonal expansion by week 6 at 0.1 to 3.0 mg/kg.

A note on this clone: Its antigen is unknown.

The source of this sequence is an adult with an advanced solid tumor such as melanoma, head and neck, liver or kidney cancer. Sequences were derived from CD4+ or CD8+ T cells sorted from blood, sampled in a trial of the OX40 agonist ivuxolimab.

The CDR3 region has the DNA TGTGCCATCAGTAAGGGTTCAGATACGCAGTATTTT. Translation: CAISKGSDTQYF. This chain links TRBV10-3 with TRBJ2-3; D unresolved. The CDR3 has 12 amino acids. Per the germline V gene, CDR1 is ENHRY and CDR2 is SYGVKD. V dropped 5 bases and J dropped 4 bases, with 7 bases sitting between them.